The 5 T cell receptor beta chains in this list originate from one sample, sequenced in a study of T cell responses to AZD1222 COVID-19 vaccine. Repertoires were generated with immunoSEQ multiplex PCR, while TCRdb's copy carries only in-frame clones and drops some. The sample holds 69,000 or so clones; more than 75% are singletons and the top ten take about 5%. This specimen consisted of peripheral blood, obtained 28 days after the second dose of the MenACWY control vaccine. The receptors were gathered from an adult who received the MenACWY meningococcal vaccine as a control.

This clone was recorded once. The J gene is TRBJ2-7, the V gene TRBV11-2; 8 bases are shared with TRBD2. The CDR3 has 14 amino acids. J was trimmed by 4 bases and V by 1 base; bases with no gene match: 3. CDR1 is SGHAT and CDR2 is FQNNGV in the germline V gene. The CDR3, as DNA: TGTGCCAGCAGCTTAGTTCTAGCGGGTTACGAGCAGTACTTC. This encodes CASSLVLAGYEQYF.

This sequence joins TRBV21-1 and TRBJ1-5. TRBV21-1 is shown as a pseudogene. There are 14 residues in the CDR3. This CDR3 is CASSTNLSNQPQHF. The CDR3 DNA reads as TGTGCCAGCAGCACGAACCTTAGCAATCAGCCCCAGCATTTT.

This chain connects TRBV24-1 to TRBJ2-7; tentative D call: TRBD1 (6 bases). The CDR3 is 14 residues long. V was trimmed by 3 bases and J by 0 bases, leaving 8 bases between them. The germline gives CDR1 KGHDR, CDR2 SFDVKD. CDR3 in amino acids: CATSDRTASYEQYF. The DNA of the CDR3 is TGTGCCACCAGTGATCGGACAGCCTCCTACGAGCAGTACTTC.

The CDR3 loop reads CASSQLSSGVIRYEQYF. CDR3 DNA: TGTGCCAGCAGCCAGTTGTCTAGCGGGGTCATTCGATACGAGCAGTACTTC. V usage is TRBV14 and J usage is TRBJ2-7; 9 bases agree with TRBD2. Germline trimming cut 3 bases from V and 4 bases from J; bases unmatched to any gene: 13. The V gene's germline CDR1 is SGHDN and CDR2 FVKESK. The CDR3 has 17 residues. Looking up the rest from reference TRBV14 and TRBJ2-7 gives the full variable domain: EAGVTQFPSHSVIEKGQTVTLRCDPISGHDNLYWYRRVMGKEIKFLLHFVKESKQDESGMPNNRFLAERTGGTYSTLKVQPAELEDSGVYFCASSQLSSGVIRYEQYFGPGTRLTVT.

The rearrangement uses TRBV2 and TRBJ2-4; tentative D call: TRBD1 (6 bases). The CDR3 loop spans 12 amino acids. The germline V gene encodes CDR1 SNHLY and CDR2 FYNNEI. The V end lost 4 bases, the J end lost 10 bases, and 11 bases lay between the germline ends. CDR3: CASSAIQGIQYF. CDR3 in DNA: TGTGCCAGCAGTGCCATCCAGGGGATTCAGTACTTC.